Presented here are 20 T cell receptor beta chains from one specimen sequenced in a study of early T cells in non-severe SARS-CoV-2 infection. Each CDR3 protein gets one entry after TCRdb re-called the 5' RACE reads with MiXCR. This sample has fewer than 35,000 distinct CDR3 sequences, with approximately 5% found just once. Sequencing used whole blood. The receptors stem from an adult who was a healthcare worker with PCR-confirmed SARS-CoV-2 infection or an uninfected control (not recorded which).

There are many counts of this clonotype. V gene TRBV5-4 combines with J gene TRBJ1-1; maybe TRBD1 (5 bases). The CDR3 sequence is 16 residues long. V gave up 6 bases and J gave up 0 bases, with 18 bases separating them. In germline, CDR1 is SGHNT, CDR2 YYREEE (reference sequence). The CDR3 sequence: CASTRQGYSMNTEAFF. DNA of the CDR3: TGTGCCAGCACCCGCCAGGGTTACTCTATGAACACTGAAGCTTTCTTT.

This clonotype was counted many times. The chain combines TRBV6-1 with TRBJ1-5; 8 bases fit TRBD1. CDR1 is MNHNS and CDR2 is SASEGT in the germline V gene. V trimming: 6 bases; J trimming: 0 bases; junction bases outside the gene matches: 4. The CDR3 length is 15 residues. The CDR3 nucleotides are TGTGCCAGCAGGGAAACAGGGGGTAGCAATCAGCCCCAGCATTTT. Amino acid sequence: CASRETGGSNQPQHF.

The chain uses TRBV6-6 and TRBJ1-1; D ambiguous. The germline CDR1 and CDR2 sequences are MNHNY and SVGAGI (reference sequence). Trimming removed 4 bases at V and 3 bases at J, with 12 bases between. This CDR3 is 14 amino acids long. In DNA, the CDR3 is TGTGCCAGCAGTTTTGGGGTCTTGGACACTGAAGCTTTCTTT. Protein: CASSFGVLDTEAFF.

In its sample, this clonotype was seen many times. The V and J genes are TRBV28 and TRBJ2-5, with 7 bases lining up with TRBD2. V gave up 7 bases and J gave up 1 base; unmatched junction bases: 6. The CDR3 spans 14 residues. Germline V lookup: CDR1 MDHEN, CDR2 SYDVKM. CDR3 loop: CASKVAGTQETQYF. DNA of the CDR3: TGTGCCAGCAAGGTAGCGGGCACCCAAGAGACCCAGTACTTC.

This clonotype was counted ten times or more. J is TRBJ2-7 and V is TRBV3-1; no reliable D call. Germline CDR1 reads LGHDT; CDR2 reads YNNKEL (reference sequence). The V gene lost 3 bases and the J gene lost 0 bases, with 9 bases spanning the gap. This CDR3 is 14 amino acids long. This chain's CDR3 is CASSHLGLSYEQYF. The CDR3 bases are TGTGCCAGCAGCCATTTGGGCCTCTCCTACGAGCAGTACTTC.

This clonotype was picked up many times. The chain is built from TRBV6-1 and TRBJ1-4; the D gene is possibly TRBD1 (5 bases). Germline loops: CDR1 MNHNS, CDR2 SASEGT. The CDR3 runs to 14 residues. The V and J ends lost 2 bases and 4 bases respectively, with 8 bases between them. CDR3 in amino acids: CASSELGGNEKLFF. CDR3 nucleotides: TGTGCCAGCAGTGAACTCGGGGGTAATGAAAAACTGTTTTTT.

A few counts support this clonotype. The chain is built from TRBV28 and TRBJ2-1; D gene uncertain. The length of the CDR3 is 15 residues. Trimming left V 1 base short and J 4 bases short, with 11 bases between. Germline CDR1 is MDHEN and CDR2 is SYDVKM. CDR3 sequence: CASSLLGNSYNEQFF. Here the CDR3 DNA reads TGTGCCAGCAGTTTATTAGGGAATTCTTACAATGAGCAGTTCTTC.

This clonotype was counted at least ten times. The chain couples TRBV12-3 or TRBV12-4 to TRBJ2-7, with D possibly TRBD2 on 6 matching bases. This CDR3 has 15 residues. Trimming took off 7 bases at V and 2 bases at J, with 18 bases between the two ends. The CDR3 DNA reads TGTGCCAGCACCAACTCCGGGACTGCCACCTACGAGCAGTACTTC. It specifies CASTNSGTATYEQYF.

This clonotype is medium-sized (0.01 to 0.1%) in the sample. This sequence joins TRBV20-1 and TRBJ2-3; D is perhaps TRBD2 (6 bases). The CDR3 extends over 13 amino acids. CDR1 is DFQATT, CDR2 SNEGSKA, per germline (reference sequence). The V and J ends lost 6 bases and 6 bases respectively, with 16 bases between them. CDR3 bases: TGCAGTGCCCTGGGGACTTACCTGGATACGCAGTATTTT. Translated: CSALGTYLDTQYF.

This clonotype occurred many times. The V call is TRBV18, the J call TRBJ1-2; D uncertain. With 2 bases removed from V and 1 base from J, the gap between germline ends came to 5 bases. The CDR3 length is 13 residues. CDR1 KGHSH and CDR2 LQKENI come from the germline V gene. CDR3 sequence reads: CASSPRDNYGYTF. The CDR3 DNA sequence: TGTGCCAGCTCACCAAGAGATAACTATGGCTACACCTTC.

In its sample, this clonotype was seen many times. V gene TRBV25-1 combines with J gene TRBJ2-7; D unresolved. The germline gives CDR1 MGHDK, CDR2 SYGVNS. With 3 bases removed from V and 0 bases from J, the gap between germline ends came to 6 bases. The length of the CDR3 is 13 residues. CDR3 in amino acids: CASSEGGSYEQYF. The CDR3 coding sequence is TGTGCCAGCAGTGAGGGCGGCTCCTACGAGCAGTACTTC.

This sequence joins TRBV29-1 and TRBJ2-5, with D maybe TRBD1 (6 bases). Germline lookup yields CDR1 SQVTM and CDR2 ANQGSEA. V was pared by 5 bases and J by 5 bases, with 15 bases between. The CDR3 consists of 13 residues. The CDR3 sequence is CSVSRGRSETQYF. CDR3 nucleotides: TGCAGCGTTAGCAGGGGACGTTCGGAGACCCAGTACTTC.

The sample holds many counts of this clonotype. The chain joins TRBV20-1 to TRBJ2-3; TRBD2 aligns across 11 bases. Germline trimming cut 6 bases from V and 5 bases from J; bases unmatched to any gene: 13. The CDR3 runs to 16 residues. Germline CDR1 is DFQATT and CDR2 is SNEGSKA (reference sequence). CDR3 region: CSASIILAGGRDTQYF. The CDR3 DNA sequence: TGCAGTGCCAGTATAATCCTAGCGGGGGGTAGAGATACGCAGTATTTT.

This clonotype is medium-sized (0.01 to 0.1%) within its sample. V is TRBV7-8 and J is TRBJ1-5, with a possible D match to TRBD1 (5 bases). V lost 2 bases, J lost 1 base, and 9 bases lay in between. The V gene's germline CDR1 is SGHVS and CDR2 FQNEAQ. CDR3 size: 15 residues. The CDR3 bases are TGTGCCAGCAGCTTATGGGGGGAGAGCAATCAGCCCCAGCATTTT. Protein product: CASSLWGESNQPQHF.

This clonotype appeared many times. The rearrangement links TRBV5-4 to TRBJ1-3; D ambiguous. Trimming took off 0 bases at V and 0 bases at J, with 7 bases between the two ends. Germline-derived CDR1 and CDR2 are SGHNT and YYREEE (reference sequence). This CDR3 has 15 residues. The CDR3 region is CASSLESGSGNTIYF. The CDR3, as DNA: TGTGCCAGCAGCTTGGAATCAGGCTCTGGAAACACCATATATTTT.

This clonotype has at least ten counts. The chain links TRBV7-8 to TRBJ2-7, with D possibly TRBD1 on 6 matching bases. The V gene lost 5 bases and the J gene lost 3 bases, with 11 bases spanning the gap. Per germline, CDR1 SGHVS and CDR2 FQNEAQ. This CDR3 region has 13 residues. Here the CDR3 reads CASSIGQSYEQYF. CDR3 DNA sequence: TGTGCCAGCAGCATCGGACAGAGCTACGAGCAGTACTTC. Looking up the rest from reference TRBV7-8 and TRBJ2-7 gives the full variable domain: GAGVSQSPRYKVAKRGQDVALRCDPISGHVSLFWYQQALGQGPEFLTYFQNEAQLDKSGLPSDRFFAERPEGSVSTLKIQRTQQEDSAVYLCASSIGQSYEQYFGPGTRLTVT.

The CDR3 region has the DNA TGCAGCCTTCTTGACGGCTCCTACGAGCAGTACTTC. It specifies CSLLDGSYEQYF. The rearrangement links TRBV29-1 to TRBJ2-7; no clear D gene. Trimming took off 8 bases at V and 0 bases at J, with 11 bases between the two ends. The CDR3 is 12 residues long. Germline values: CDR1 SQVTM, CDR2 ANQGSEA.

In its sample, this clonotype was seen many times. The chain links TRBV20-1 to TRBJ1-4; D uncertain. The V gene's germline CDR1 is DFQATT and CDR2 SNEGSKA (reference sequence). Trimming left V 0 bases short and J 7 bases short, with 6 bases between. This CDR3 is 12 amino acids long. The CDR3 loop is CSARDWAEKLFF. The CDR3 DNA follows: TGCAGTGCTAGAGACTGGGCTGAAAAACTGTTTTTT.

The table lists this clonotype with many counts. V and J are TRBV2 and TRBJ2-2; 9 bases agree with TRBD2. The germline V gene encodes CDR1 SNHLY and CDR2 FYNNEI. This CDR3 is built from 14 residues. Trimming at V came to 7 bases and at J to 5 bases, leaving 5 bases not matched to a gene. The CDR3 coding sequence is TGTGCCAGCACTCTAGCGGGAAGTACCGGGGAGCTGTTTTTT. It yields the protein CASTLAGSTGELFF. The full variable domain, rest sourced from reference TRBV2 and TRBJ2-2, is EPEVTQTPSHQVTQMGQEVILRCVPISNHLYFYWYRQILGQKVEFLVSFYNNEISEKSEIFDDQFSVERPDGSNFTLKIRSTKLEDSAMYFCASTLAGSTGELFFGEGSRLTVL.

The chain carries TRBV28 and TRBJ2-7; D is ambiguous. V was clipped by 5 bases and J by 6 bases, with 11 bases between them. The CDR3 has 12 residues. The germline V gene has CDR1 MDHEN and CDR2 SYDVKM. CDR3 region: CASSRDNGEQYF. DNA for the CDR3: TGTGCCAGCAGTAGGGATAACGGCGAGCAGTACTTC.